The clone carrying this T cell receptor (beta chain) was observed a single time. Its specificity is unknown. Following autologous stem cell transplantation, relapse occurred in every patient, and exposure to brentuximab vedotin varied. Purification of CD4+ T cells from thawed PBMCs was performed via magnetic negative selection. V lost 3 bases and J 6 bases, leaving 14 bases between the germline ends. Germline CDR1 and CDR2: LNHDA and SQIVND (reference sequence). The CDR3 length is 14 residues. The sample belongs to a study of PD-1 blockade in classical Hodgkin lymphoma. Study findings and constraints: A reduction in baseline TCR diversity was reportedly seen in newly diagnosed patients relative to healthy donors. Diversity similar to that of newly diagnosed patients was seen at baseline in complete responders.

Here immunoSEQ multiplex PCR was the method, and the copy in TCRdb shows in-frame clones only, minus some. The data contain tens of thousands of clones, 65% to 80% of them singletons. The chain recombines TRBV19 with TRBJ1-2, with D possibly TRBD1 on 5 matching bases. Sequencing used CD4+ T cells from blood, obtained at baseline. The sequence derives from a human donor with classical Hodgkin lymphoma. The CDR3 region is CASSIVGAKDGYTF. Written as DNA, the CDR3 is TGTGCCAGTAGTATTGTAGGGGCGAAAGATGGCTACACCTTC.